Below, 8 T cell receptor beta chains from the same sample are listed, as sequenced in a study of T cells in localized non-small cell lung cancer. The protocol was immunoSEQ multiplex PCR, while the TCRdb copy is restricted to in-frame clones and leaves out a portion. The sample contains around 130,000 clones, 89% of which appear only once. The sample consisted of peripheral blood, taken before any cancer treatment. Receptor source: a female donor over 55 with stage I lung adenocarcinoma.

As for this clone: One end of the junction varies from germline; a read error may be responsible. The V call is TRBV2, the J call TRBJ2-7, with D perhaps assigned TRBD1 or TRBD2 (6 bases each). CDR1 is SNHLY, CDR2 FYNNEI, per germline. This CDR3 is 11 amino acids long. The CDR3 protein is CASSEGGRMEF. DNA of the CDR3: TGTGCCAGCAGTGAGGGGGGCAGGATGGAGTTC.

V is TRBV19 and J is TRBJ1-5, with D uncertain. Germline CDR1 LNHDA, CDR2 SQIVND (reference sequence). This CDR3 region has 13 residues. V was shortened by 6 bases and J by 0 bases, with 6 bases between the two germline ends. DNA of the CDR3: TGTGCCAGTAGAGAGCATAGCAATCAGCCCCAGCATTTT. It encodes CASREHSNQPQHF. The whole variable domain, filled in from reference TRBV19 and TRBJ1-5, reads DGGITQSPKYLFRKEGQNVTLSCEQNLNHDAMYWYRQDPGQGLRLIYYSQIVNDFQKGDIAEGYSVSREKKESFPLTVTSAQKNPTAFYLCASREHSNQPQHFGDGTRLSIL.

This clone was recorded a few times. The V call is TRBV30, the J call TRBJ1-2; no clear D. CDR1 and CDR2 (germline): GTSNPN, SVGIG (reference sequence). CDR3 length: 10 amino acids. Trimming pared 3 bases from V and 2 bases from J, leaving 1 base between. The CDR3 nucleotides read TGTGCCTGGAGCAACTATGGCTACACCTTC. The encoded protein is CAWSNYGYTF. Full variable domain (remainder filled in from reference TRBV30 and TRBJ1-2): SQTIHQWPATLVQPVGSPLSLECTVEGTSNPNLYWYRQAAGRGLQLLFYSVGIGQISSEVPQNLSASRPQDRQFILSSKKLLLSDSGFYLCAWSNYGYTFGSGTRLTVV.

The chain uses TRBV18 and TRBJ2-5, with a tentative D call TRBD2 (5 bases). CDR3 length: 15 amino acids. Germline lookup yields CDR1 KGHSH and CDR2 LQKENI. The germline V and J ends were trimmed by 3 bases and 3 bases, with 14 bases remaining between them. The CDR3 DNA sequence: TGTGCCAGCTCACCCGGTTGGGCCGGGGAAGAGACCCAGTACTTC. It specifies CASSPGWAGEETQYF.

The V call is TRBV7-9, the J call TRBJ2-7; 12 bases are shared with TRBD1. The germline gives CDR1 SEHNR, CDR2 FQNEAQ (reference sequence). V gave up 4 bases and J gave up 6 bases; unmatched junction bases: 7. The CDR3 consists of 15 residues. The CDR3 DNA follows: TGTGCCAGCAGCTGGGGACAGGGGGCGATTAGCGAGCAGTACTTC. This encodes CASSWGQGAISEQYF.

The J gene is TRBJ2-7, the V gene TRBV6-1; D may be TRBD2 (5 bases). CDR3 length: 19 amino acids. Germline CDR1 and CDR2: MNHNS and SASEGT. V was trimmed by 0 bases and J by 0 bases, leaving 21 bases between them. CDR3 bases: TGTGCCAGCAGTGAAGCGCTGGTTTCACTTCATACTAGCTCCTACGAGCAGTACTTC. This sequence encodes CASSEALVSLHTSSYEQYF.

This chain links TRBV21-1 with TRBJ2-5; the table assigns TRBD1, which was not confirmed against the DNA. TRBV21-1 is described as a pseudogene. The CDR3 totals 16 residues. The CDR3 DNA sequence: TGTGCCAGCATGGGCAACAGGGGGCGCAGCCAAGAGACCCAGTACTTC. It is translated as CASMGNRGRSQETQYF.

The chain has TRBV6-5 and TRBJ2-7; D might be TRBD1 (6 bases). The CDR3 has 12 amino acids. Looked up from germline, CDR1 is MNHEY and CDR2 is SVGAGI. Deletions cut 10 bases from V and 7 bases from J, with 17 bases between. The CDR3 protein is CATPDRRWEQYF. For the CDR3, the DNA is TGTGCCACCCCGGACAGACGGTGGGAGCAGTACTTC.